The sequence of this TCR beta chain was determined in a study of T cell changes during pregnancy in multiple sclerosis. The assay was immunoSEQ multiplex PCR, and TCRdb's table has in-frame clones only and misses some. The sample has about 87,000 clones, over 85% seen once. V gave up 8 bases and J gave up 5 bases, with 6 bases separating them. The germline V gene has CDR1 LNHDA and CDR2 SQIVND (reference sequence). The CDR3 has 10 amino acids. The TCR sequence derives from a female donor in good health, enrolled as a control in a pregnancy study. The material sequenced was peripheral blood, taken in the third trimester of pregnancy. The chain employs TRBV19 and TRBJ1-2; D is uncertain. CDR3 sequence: CASRRYGYTF. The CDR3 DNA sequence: TGTGCCAGTCGGAGATATGGCTACACCTTC.